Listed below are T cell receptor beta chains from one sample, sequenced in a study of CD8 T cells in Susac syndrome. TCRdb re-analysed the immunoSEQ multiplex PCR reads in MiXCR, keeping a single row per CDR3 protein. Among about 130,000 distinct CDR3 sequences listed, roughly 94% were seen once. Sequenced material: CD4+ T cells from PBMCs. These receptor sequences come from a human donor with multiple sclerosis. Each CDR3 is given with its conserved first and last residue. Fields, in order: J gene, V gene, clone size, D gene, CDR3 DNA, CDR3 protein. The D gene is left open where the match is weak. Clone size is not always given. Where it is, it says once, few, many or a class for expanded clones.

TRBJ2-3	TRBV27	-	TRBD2	TGTGCCAGCAGTTCCGCGGGGGAGAGCACAGATACGCAGTATTTT	CASSSAGESTDTQYF
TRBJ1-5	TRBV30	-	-	TGTGCCTGGAGTGAATTAGGAGGATTAAACAATCAGCCCCAGCATTTT	CAWSELGGLNNQPQHF
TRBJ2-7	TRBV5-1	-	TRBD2	TGCGCCAGCAGCTTGGAACTAGCGGGAGGCGCTCGGGAGCAGTACTTC	CASSLELAGGAREQYF
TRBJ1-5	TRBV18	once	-	TGTGCCAGCTCACCACCAGACCAGCCCCAGCATTTT	CASSPPDQPQHF
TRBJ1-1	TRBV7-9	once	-	TGTGCCAGCAGCTTATCAAGCCCCCTAGGCGAGACTGAAGCTTTCTTT	CASSLSSPLGETEAFF
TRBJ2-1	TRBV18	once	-	TGTGCCAGCTCACCCGGGCAGGGGGGAAGCTCCTACAATGAGCAGTTCTTC	CASSPGQGGSSYNEQFF
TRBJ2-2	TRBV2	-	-	TGTGCCAGCAGGGACGGACAGAACACCGGGGAGCTGTTTTTT	CASRDGQNTGELFF
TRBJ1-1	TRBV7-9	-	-	TGTGCCAGCAGCTTATCCCCATATGAAGCTTTCTTT	CASSLSPYEAFF
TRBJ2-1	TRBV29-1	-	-	TGCAGGGTCGGTGGGAGATTTTCCTACAATGAGCAGTTCTTC	CRVGGRFSYNEQFF
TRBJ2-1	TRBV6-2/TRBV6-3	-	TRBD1	TGTGCCAGCAGGCGACAGGGGGCCAAGGGCAATGAGCAGTTCTTC	CASRRQGAKGNEQFF
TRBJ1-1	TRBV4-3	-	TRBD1	TGCGCCAGCAGCCGGGGGACAGGGCTGAACACTGAAGCTTTCTTT	CASSRGTGLNTEAFF
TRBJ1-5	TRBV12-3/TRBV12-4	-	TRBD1	TGTGCCAGCAGGCGAAGGGGACAGGATAGCAATCAGCCCCAGCATTTT	CASRRRGQDSNQPQHF
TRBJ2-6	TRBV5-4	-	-	TGTGCCAGCAGCTTGGCGTCAGGCTTCGGATCTGGGGCCAACGTCCTGACTTTC	CASSLASGFGSGANVLTF
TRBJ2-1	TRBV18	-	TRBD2	TGTGCCAGCTCACCACCCCTAGCGGCTTCCTACAATGAGCAGTTCTTC	CASSPPLAASYNEQFF
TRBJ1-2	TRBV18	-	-	TGTGCCAGCTCACCAACGACGGACGTTCTCTATGGCTACACCTTC	CASSPTTDVLYGYTF
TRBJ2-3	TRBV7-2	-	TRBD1	TGTGCCAGCAGCCGAAGGGACAGGACAAACACAGATACGCAGTATTTT	CASSRRDRTNTDTQYF
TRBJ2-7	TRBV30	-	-	TGTGCCTGGAGTTCCGGATTCTACGAGCAGTACTTC	CAWSSGFYEQYF
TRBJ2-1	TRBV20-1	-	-	TGCAGTGCTTGCCCGACGGGAAGCTCCTACAATGAGCAGTTCTTC	CSACPTGSSYNEQFF
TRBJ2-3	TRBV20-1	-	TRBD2	TGCAGTGCTAGCGCGCGGGGGAGCACAGATACGCAGTATTTT	CSASARGSTDTQYF
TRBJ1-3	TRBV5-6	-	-	TGTGCCAGCAGCCCGGACAGAAGGGGCGGAAACACCATATATTTT	CASSPDRRGGNTIYF
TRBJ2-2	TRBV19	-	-	TGTGCCAGTAGCCTCTCTGTCCGTGTCACCGGGGAGCTGTTTTTT	CASSLSVRVTGELFF
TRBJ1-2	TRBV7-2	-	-	TGTGCCAGCAGCTTAGTGGGGGGGAACTATGGCTACACCTTC	CASSLVGGNYGYTF
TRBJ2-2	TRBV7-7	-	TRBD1	TGTGCCTCTCCCGGAGGACAGGCCGGGGAGCTGTTTTTT	CASPGGQAGELFF
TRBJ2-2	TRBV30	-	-	TGTGCCTGGGGACGGCTGTCGAACACCGGGGAGCTGTTTTTT	CAWGRLSNTGELFF
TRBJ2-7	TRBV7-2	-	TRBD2	TGTGCCAGCAGCTCCCAGCGGGGGCCCTCCTACGAGCAGTACTTC	CASSSQRGPSYEQYF